These T cell receptor beta chains were read from a single sample in a study of blood T cell repertoires in COVID-19. Sequencing was performed with immunoSEQ multiplex PCR; in TCRdb, only in-frame clones are kept and a portion is missing. Here the sample spans around 230,000 clones, approximately 86% being singletons. Specimen: peripheral blood. Source of these receptors: a man in his sixties who had recovered from COVID-19. Both conserved end residues are part of each CDR3. A D gene is named only where the DNA matches it firmly. Part of the rows lack a size; the others show once, few, many or a class for expanded clones.

cdr3_nt: TGTGCCAGCAGCTTGGCCACGGAGGGACTGTTTTTT; cdr3_aa: CASSLATEGLFF; j_call: TRBJ1-4; d_call: .; clone_size: .; v_call: TRBV5-6
cdr3_nt: TGCGCCAGCAGCGGAGGGAACACTCCAGGTGGAGGCTACACCTTC; cdr3_aa: CASSGGNTPGGGYTF; j_call: TRBJ1-2; d_call: .; clone_size: .; v_call: TRBV5-1
cdr3_nt: TGCGCCAGCAGTGCCCCGGGAGTTCACTATTTT; cdr3_aa: CASSAPGVHYF; j_call: TRBJ2-3; d_call: .; clone_size: .; v_call: TRBV10-1
cdr3_nt: TGCGCCAGCAGCGCTCGGACAGTCGAGATAGGGGGCGAGCAGTACTTC; cdr3_aa: CASSARTVEIGGEQYF; j_call: TRBJ2-7; d_call: .; clone_size: few; v_call: TRBV4-1
cdr3_nt: TGTGCCACCAGTGATTTGCCATACAGGGGAGATACGCAGTATTTT; cdr3_aa: CATSDLPYRGDTQYF; j_call: TRBJ2-3; d_call: TRBD1; clone_size: .; v_call: TRBV24-1
cdr3_nt: TGCGCCAGCAGCTTAACGACAGGGGCATCTCCTGGGGCCAACGTCCTGACTTTC; cdr3_aa: CASSLTTGASPGANVLTF; j_call: TRBJ2-6; d_call: TRBD1; clone_size: .; v_call: TRBV5-1
cdr3_nt: TGTGCCAGCAGCTTAGTTGGTAGCGGGGGTCGAGAGCAGTACTTC; cdr3_aa: CASSLVGSGGREQYF; j_call: TRBJ2-7; d_call: TRBD2; clone_size: once; v_call: TRBV11-2
cdr3_nt: TGTGCCATCCAAGCCAGAGGTATATACGAGCAGTACTTC; cdr3_aa: CAIQARGIYEQYF; j_call: TRBJ2-7; d_call: .; clone_size: .; v_call: TRBV10-3
cdr3_nt: TGTGCCAGCTCTGGGGACAGGGGGTACAATGAGCAGTTCTTC; cdr3_aa: CASSGDRGYNEQFF; j_call: TRBJ2-1; d_call: TRBD1; clone_size: .; v_call: TRBV6-5
cdr3_nt: TGTGCCAGTAGTGCCTCCATTACAGGGTTCGTTGGCTACACCTTC; cdr3_aa: CASSASITGFVGYTF; j_call: TRBJ1-2; d_call: .; clone_size: .; v_call: TRBV19
cdr3_nt: TGTGCCAGCAGTCCCACCGGGACAGGGCGGAATTTT; cdr3_aa: CASSPTGTGRNF; j_call: TRBJ2-3; d_call: TRBD1; clone_size: .; v_call: TRBV6-5
cdr3_nt: TGTGCCAGCAGCTTTGCACAGAACACTGAAGCTTTCTTT; cdr3_aa: CASSFAQNTEAFF; j_call: TRBJ1-1; d_call: .; clone_size: .; v_call: TRBV11-1
cdr3_nt: TGTGCCAGCAGCCCCCCCTCTAGCGGGGGCTCCTACAATGAGCAGTTCTTC; cdr3_aa: CASSPPSSGGSYNEQFF; j_call: TRBJ2-1; d_call: TRBD2; clone_size: .; v_call: TRBV9
cdr3_nt: TGCGCCAGCAGCTTGAGTGGCGTGGGGAGCAACGAGCAGTACTTC; cdr3_aa: CASSLSGVGSNEQYF; j_call: TRBJ2-7; d_call: .; clone_size: .; v_call: TRBV5-1
cdr3_nt: TGTGCCAGCAGCTTGGGTGGGCACGAGCAGTACTTC; cdr3_aa: CASSLGGHEQYF; j_call: TRBJ2-7; d_call: .; clone_size: .; v_call: TRBV5-6
cdr3_nt: TGTGCCAGCAGCCCGAATCAGGGGCATGGCTACACCTTC; cdr3_aa: CASSPNQGHGYTF; j_call: TRBJ1-2; d_call: .; clone_size: .; v_call: TRBV3-1/TRBV3-2
cdr3_nt: TGCAGTGCTAGAGACGTCTACGAGCAGTACTTC; cdr3_aa: CSARDVYEQYF; j_call: TRBJ2-7; d_call: .; clone_size: .; v_call: TRBV20-1
cdr3_nt: TGCGCCAGCAGCCTCCCAACTAGCGGGGGGGTGGATACGCAGTATTTT; cdr3_aa: CASSLPTSGGVDTQYF; j_call: TRBJ2-3; d_call: TRBD2; clone_size: .; v_call: TRBV5-1
cdr3_nt: TGTGCCAGCTCGCGAGGGGGCGCATCCTACGAGCAGTACTTC; cdr3_aa: CASSRGGASYEQYF; j_call: TRBJ2-7; d_call: TRBD1; clone_size: .; v_call: TRBV28
cdr3_nt: TGCAGCGGACGGACAGAAAACTATGGCTACACCTTC; cdr3_aa: CSGRTENYGYTF; j_call: TRBJ1-2; d_call: .; clone_size: once; v_call: TRBV29-1
cdr3_nt: TGTGCCAGTATCTCCAAGACAGTGTGGCCAAATCAGCCCCAGCATTTT; cdr3_aa: CASISKTVWPNQPQHF; j_call: TRBJ1-5; d_call: .; clone_size: .; v_call: TRBV19
cdr3_nt: TGTGCCAGCCACGGGACACCGAATGAAAAACTGTTTTTT; cdr3_aa: CASHGTPNEKLFF; j_call: TRBJ1-4; d_call: .; clone_size: .; v_call: TRBV19
cdr3_nt: TGCGCCAGCAGTCAATATTCAGGGGGCGCCGAAACCTACGAGCAGTACTTC; cdr3_aa: CASSQYSGGAETYEQYF; j_call: TRBJ2-7; d_call: TRBD1; clone_size: .; v_call: TRBV23-1
cdr3_nt: TGTGCCAGCAGTTCTGCGCGCTACCCTACTCCAAAAGCTTTCTTT; cdr3_aa: CASSSARYPTPKAFF; j_call: TRBJ1-1; d_call: .; clone_size: .; v_call: TRBV6-5
cdr3_nt: TGTGCCAGCAGCTTACCGGGACTACTCACAGATACGCAGTATTTT; cdr3_aa: CASSLPGLLTDTQYF; j_call: TRBJ2-3; d_call: TRBD2; clone_size: once; v_call: TRBV5-6
cdr3_nt: TGTGCCAGCAGTGATGGCCTAGCGGGCACGCAAACGAACACCGGGGAGCTGTTTTTT; cdr3_aa: CASSDGLAGTQTNTGELFF; j_call: TRBJ2-2; d_call: TRBD2; clone_size: .; v_call: TRBV6-1
cdr3_nt: TGCGCCAGCAGCCCGAGGACTAGCGGAATCAATGAGCAGTTCTTC; cdr3_aa: CASSPRTSGINEQFF; j_call: TRBJ2-1; d_call: TRBD2; clone_size: once; v_call: TRBV5-1
cdr3_nt: TGTGCCTGGAGTACACTAAGGGAGTCACCCCTCCACTTT; cdr3_aa: CAWSTLRESPLHF; j_call: TRBJ1-6; d_call: .; clone_size: .; v_call: TRBV30
cdr3_nt: TGTGCCAGCAGCTCCTACCGGGACAGGGCCTACTCTAACTATGGCTACACCTTC; cdr3_aa: CASSSYRDRAYSNYGYTF; j_call: TRBJ1-2; d_call: TRBD1; clone_size: .; v_call: TRBV11-2
cdr3_nt: TGTGCCAGCAGCGTAGTAGGACAGGGGACAGATACGCAGTATTTT; cdr3_aa: CASSVVGQGTDTQYF; j_call: TRBJ2-3; d_call: TRBD1; clone_size: .; v_call: TRBV9
cdr3_nt: TGCGCCAGCAGCCAAGGCCGGGGACTTGGCAATCAGCCCCAGCATTTT; cdr3_aa: CASSQGRGLGNQPQHF; j_call: TRBJ1-5; d_call: .; clone_size: .; v_call: TRBV4-1
cdr3_nt: TGTGCCAGCAAGGGGGATCGTATTCAGTACTTC; cdr3_aa: CASKGDRIQYF; j_call: TRBJ2-4; d_call: .; clone_size: .; v_call: TRBV6-5
cdr3_nt: TGTGCCAGCTCACCAACGGGACAATCCACTGAAGCTTTCTTT; cdr3_aa: CASSPTGQSTEAFF; j_call: TRBJ1-1; d_call: .; clone_size: .; v_call: TRBV18
cdr3_nt: TGTGCCAGCAGGGGCCAGGGGGATACCGGGGAGCTGTTTTTT; cdr3_aa: CASRGQGDTGELFF; j_call: TRBJ2-2; d_call: TRBD1; clone_size: .; v_call: TRBV28
cdr3_nt: TGTGCCACCAGTGATTCTACAGGGGCGGCTTTCTTT; cdr3_aa: CATSDSTGAAFF; j_call: TRBJ1-1; d_call: TRBD1; clone_size: few; v_call: TRBV24-1
cdr3_nt: TGTGCCAGCAACCGGGGGTGGTCGGGCACCGGGGAGCTGTTTTTT; cdr3_aa: CASNRGWSGTGELFF; j_call: TRBJ2-2; d_call: .; clone_size: .; v_call: TRBV9
cdr3_nt: TGTGCCAGCAGTAAAACAGGGGTGTGGGGAAACACCATATATTTT; cdr3_aa: CASSKTGVWGNTIYF; j_call: TRBJ1-3; d_call: TRBD1; clone_size: .; v_call: TRBV6-5
cdr3_nt: TGTGCCAGCAGCTTTTATTTACACCGGGACAGGGCCGACAATGAGCAGTTCTTC; cdr3_aa: CASSFYLHRDRADNEQFF; j_call: TRBJ2-1; d_call: TRBD1; clone_size: .; v_call: TRBV7-9
cdr3_nt: TGTGCCAGCACTACTTCCTCGGGGAACACTGAAGCTTTCTTT; cdr3_aa: CASTTSSGNTEAFF; j_call: TRBJ1-1; d_call: .; clone_size: few; v_call: TRBV14
cdr3_nt: TGTGCCAGCAGCCAACGGCAGGGCTTCAATCAGCCCCAGCATTTT; cdr3_aa: CASSQRQGFNQPQHF; j_call: TRBJ1-5; d_call: .; clone_size: .; v_call: TRBV3-1/TRBV3-2
cdr3_nt: TGTGCCAGCAGCCGGGGGTCGGAAAAACTGTTTTTT; cdr3_aa: CASSRGSEKLFF; j_call: TRBJ1-4; d_call: .; clone_size: .; v_call: TRBV28
cdr3_nt: TGTGCCGCCTCTCGAGGGGGGGGACACAATGAGCAGTTCTTC; cdr3_aa: CAASRGGGHNEQFF; j_call: TRBJ2-1; d_call: .; clone_size: .; v_call: TRBV6-5
cdr3_nt: TGTGCCAGCGGACAGGTTTACGAGCAGTACTTC; cdr3_aa: CASGQVYEQYF; j_call: TRBJ2-7; d_call: TRBD1; clone_size: .; v_call: TRBV2
cdr3_nt: TGTGCTAGCGGGGGGGCTGGAGATACGCAGTATTTT; cdr3_aa: CASGGAGDTQYF; j_call: TRBJ2-3; d_call: TRBD2; clone_size: .; v_call: TRBV12-5
cdr3_nt: TGTGCCAGCAGTCCTAAGACAACCCAGCTTTGGTACAATGAGCAGTTCTTC; cdr3_aa: CASSPKTTQLWYNEQFF; j_call: TRBJ2-1; d_call: .; clone_size: .; v_call: TRBV2